This TCR beta chain was identified in a study of blood T cell repertoires in COVID-19. About the research overall: There were acute and convalescent COVID-19 samples, and they came from the United States, Italy and Spain.

Participants spanned ages about 18 to 89 years and resided in around 25 US areas. Clinical history reported by participants formed the basis on which cohorts were assigned. Using immunoSEQ multiplex PCR, the repertoire was profiled, and TCRdb retains in-frame clones only, with some absent. Of a few hundred thousand clones listed, roughly nine tenths are singletons. The germline gives CDR1 MNHEY, CDR2 SVGAGI. V was trimmed by 0 bases and J by 13 bases, leaving 22 bases between them. The CDR3 is 15 amino acids. This clonotype was sampled from a woman aged 25 to 45 who had recovered from COVID-19. This chain connects TRBV6-5 to TRBJ2-7; D perhaps matches TRBD1 (5 bases). The specimen sequenced was PBMCs or T cells enriched from blood (not recorded which). For the CDR3, the DNA is TGTGCCAGCAGTTACTCAGGCAGAGCTACGATGGGGCTATACTTC. It encodes CASSYSGRATMGLYF.